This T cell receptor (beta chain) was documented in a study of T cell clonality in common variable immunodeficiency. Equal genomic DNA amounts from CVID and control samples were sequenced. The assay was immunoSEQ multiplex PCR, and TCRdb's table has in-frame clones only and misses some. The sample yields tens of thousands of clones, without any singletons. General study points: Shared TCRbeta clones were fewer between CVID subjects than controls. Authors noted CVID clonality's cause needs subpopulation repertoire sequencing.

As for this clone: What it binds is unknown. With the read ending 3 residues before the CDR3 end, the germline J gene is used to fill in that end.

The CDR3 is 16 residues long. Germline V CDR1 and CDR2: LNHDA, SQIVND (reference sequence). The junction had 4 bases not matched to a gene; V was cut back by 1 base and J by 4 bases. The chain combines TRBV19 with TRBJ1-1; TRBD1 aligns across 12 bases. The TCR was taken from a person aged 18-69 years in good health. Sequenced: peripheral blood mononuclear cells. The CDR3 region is CASSIGPGQGATEAFF. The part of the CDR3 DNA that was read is TGTGCCAGTAGTATAGGGCCGGGACAGGGGGCCACTGAA. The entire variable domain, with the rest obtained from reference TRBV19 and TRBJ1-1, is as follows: DGGITQSPKYLFRKEGQNVTLSCEQNLNHDAMYWYRQDPGQGLRLIYYSQIVNDFQKGDIAEGYSVSREKKESFPLTVTSAQKNPTAFYLCASSIGPGQGATEAFFGQGTRLTVV.